The present TCR beta chain was sequenced within a study of CD8 T cells in ankylosing spondylitis. Quantitative barcoded 5'-RACE was used to prepare TCR beta libraries. TCRdb reprocessed the 5' RACE reads via MiXCR and lists one record per CDR3 protein. The repertoire holds about 27,000 distinct CDR3 sequences, approximately 7.9% seen once, with 25% to 35% in the top ten. About this clonotype: The antigen remains undetermined.

Whole-study results and caveats: Researchers reportedly found disease-linked clones significantly enriched in matched ankylosing spondylitis synovial fluid. There was a TCR beta motif, made of several highly homologous variants, that appeared characteristic of ankylosing spondylitis blood.

CDR1 and CDR2 (germline): MNHEY, SVGEGT. The CDR3 is made up of 15 amino acids. The ends lost 5 bases at V and 2 bases at J; junction bases unmatched: 4. This clonotype originated in a male donor with ankylosing spondylitis or in good health (not recorded which). The chain is built from TRBV6-2 or TRBV6-3 and TRBJ2-1, with TRBD1 matching over 9 bases. Sequencing used blood. CDR3 residues: CASSSGTGPYNEQFF. CDR3 in DNA: TGTGCCAGCAGTAGCGGGACAGGGCCCTACAATGAGCAGTTCTTC.